The clone carrying this TCR beta chain has more than one count but fewer than ten. The target antigen is unknown. Method: immunoSEQ multiplex PCR; TCRdb's copy keeps in-frame clones and lacks some. Here the sample spans tens of thousands of clones, 88% being singletons. This sample was taken from a study of T cell responses to AZD1222 COVID-19 vaccine. Overall study results and limits: Seropositivity was recorded at baseline in only a handful of AZD1222 recipients. Donors were largely white British and mainly female; clonal diversity was possibly underestimated. Two AZD1222 administrations were followed by greater Spike-specific TCR breadth and depth. There were vaccine-associated CD4 TCRs across spike, dominant at 160-218 and 743-854.

The sample consisted of peripheral blood, taken 28 days after the second AZD1222 dose. This clonotype was obtained from an adult who received the AZD1222 COVID-19 vaccine.

CDR3 sequence (DNA): TGCGCCAGCAGCCTCGTAGGCGATACGCAGTATTTT. Its translation is CASSLVGDTQYF. The chain couples TRBV5-1 to TRBJ2-3; D not certain. Germline CDR1 is SGHRS and CDR2 is YFSETQ. This CDR3 has 12 residues. V lost 4 bases and J lost 6, with 9 bases in between.